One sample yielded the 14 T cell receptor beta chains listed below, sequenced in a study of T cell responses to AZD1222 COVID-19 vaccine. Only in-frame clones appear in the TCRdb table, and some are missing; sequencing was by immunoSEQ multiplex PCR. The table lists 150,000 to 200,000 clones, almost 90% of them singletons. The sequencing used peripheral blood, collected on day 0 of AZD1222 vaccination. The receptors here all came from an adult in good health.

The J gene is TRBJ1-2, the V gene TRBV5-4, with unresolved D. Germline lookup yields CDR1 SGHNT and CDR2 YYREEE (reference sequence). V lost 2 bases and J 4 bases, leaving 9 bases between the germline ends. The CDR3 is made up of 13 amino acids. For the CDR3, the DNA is TGTGCCAGCAGCTTAGCACGGTCCTATGGCTACACCTTC. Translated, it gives CASSLARSYGYTF.

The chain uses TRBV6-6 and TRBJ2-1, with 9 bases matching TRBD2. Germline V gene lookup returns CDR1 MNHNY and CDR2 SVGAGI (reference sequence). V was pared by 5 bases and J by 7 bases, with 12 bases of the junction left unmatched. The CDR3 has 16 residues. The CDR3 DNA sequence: TGTGCCAGCAGTCGGGTGCGGGAGGGCCCGTTAAATGAGCAGTTCTTC. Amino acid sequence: CASSRVREGPLNEQFF.

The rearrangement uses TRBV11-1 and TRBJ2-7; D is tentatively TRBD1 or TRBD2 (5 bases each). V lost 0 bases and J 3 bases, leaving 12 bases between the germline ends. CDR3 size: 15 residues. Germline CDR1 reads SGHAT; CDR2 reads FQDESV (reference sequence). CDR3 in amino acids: CASSLARAGNYEQYF. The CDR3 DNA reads TGTGCCAGCAGCTTAGCGAGGGCAGGGAACTACGAGCAGTACTTC.

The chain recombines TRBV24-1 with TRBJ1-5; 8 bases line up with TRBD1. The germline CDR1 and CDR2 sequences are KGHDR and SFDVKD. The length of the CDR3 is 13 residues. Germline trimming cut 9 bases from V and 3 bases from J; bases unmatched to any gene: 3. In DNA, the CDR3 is TGTGCCACCCGACAGGGGTCCAATCAGCCCCAGCATTTT. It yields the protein CATRQGSNQPQHF.

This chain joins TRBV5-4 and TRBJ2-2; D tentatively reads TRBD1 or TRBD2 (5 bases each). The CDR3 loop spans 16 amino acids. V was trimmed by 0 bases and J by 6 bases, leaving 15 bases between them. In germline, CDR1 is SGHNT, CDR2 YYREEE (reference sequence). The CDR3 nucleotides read TGTGCCAGCAGCTTGGCATCCGGGACGTTCGCCGGGGAGCTGTTTTTT. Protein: CASSLASGTFAGELFF.

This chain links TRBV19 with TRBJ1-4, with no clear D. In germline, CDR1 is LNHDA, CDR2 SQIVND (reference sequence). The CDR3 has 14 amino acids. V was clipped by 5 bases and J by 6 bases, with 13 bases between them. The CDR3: CASSPRVDDEKLFF. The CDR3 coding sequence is TGTGCCAGTAGTCCCCGGGTGGACGATGAAAAACTGTTTTTT.

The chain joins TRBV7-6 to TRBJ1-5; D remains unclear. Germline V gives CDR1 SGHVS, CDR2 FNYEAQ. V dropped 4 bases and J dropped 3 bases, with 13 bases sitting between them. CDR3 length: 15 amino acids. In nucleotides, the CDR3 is TGTGCCAGCAGCTCGGACCCCTCCCCCAATCAGCCCCAGCATTTT. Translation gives CASSSDPSPNQPQHF.

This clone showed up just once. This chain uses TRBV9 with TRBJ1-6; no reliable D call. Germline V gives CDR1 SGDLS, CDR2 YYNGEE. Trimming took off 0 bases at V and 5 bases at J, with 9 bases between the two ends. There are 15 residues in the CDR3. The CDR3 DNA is TGTGCCAGCAGCGTAGGCGGAAGCAATAATTCACCCCTCCACTTT. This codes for CASSVGGSNNSPLHF.

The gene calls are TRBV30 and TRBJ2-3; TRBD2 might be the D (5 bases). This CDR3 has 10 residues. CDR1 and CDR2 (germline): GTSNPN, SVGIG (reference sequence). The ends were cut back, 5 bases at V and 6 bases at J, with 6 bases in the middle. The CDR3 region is CAWWEDTQYF. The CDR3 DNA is TGTGCCTGGTGGGAGGATACGCAGTATTTT.

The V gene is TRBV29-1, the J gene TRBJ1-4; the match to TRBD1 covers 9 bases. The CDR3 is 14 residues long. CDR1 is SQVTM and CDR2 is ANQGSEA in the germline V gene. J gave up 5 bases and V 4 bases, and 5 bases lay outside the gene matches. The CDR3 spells CSVALTGGNEKLFF. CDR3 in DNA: TGCAGCGTTGCCCTGACAGGGGGGAATGAAAAACTGTTTTTT.

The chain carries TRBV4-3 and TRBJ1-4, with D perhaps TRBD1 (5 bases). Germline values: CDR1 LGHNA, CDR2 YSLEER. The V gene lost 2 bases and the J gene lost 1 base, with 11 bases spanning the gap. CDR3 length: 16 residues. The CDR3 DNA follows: TGCGCCAGCAGCCAAAACCCGAGGGGAACTAATGAAAAACTGTTTTTT. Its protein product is CASSQNPRGTNEKLFF.

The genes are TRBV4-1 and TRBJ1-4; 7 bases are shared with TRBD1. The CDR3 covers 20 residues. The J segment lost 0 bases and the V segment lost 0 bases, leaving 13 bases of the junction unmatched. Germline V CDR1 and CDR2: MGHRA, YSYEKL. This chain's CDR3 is CASSQEQVGQLLATNEKLFF. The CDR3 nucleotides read TGCGCCAGCAGCCAAGAGCAAGTGGGACAGCTACTCGCAACTAATGAAAAACTGTTTTTT.

The CDR3 here is CASSEGPNQPQHF. The CDR3 DNA reads as TGTGCCAGCAGTGAAGGGCCAAATCAGCCCCAGCATTTT. This chain links TRBV6-4 with TRBJ1-5, with no clear D. CDR3 size: 13 residues. Germline values: CDR1 MRHNA, CDR2 SNTAGT. Trimming took 3 bases from V and 4 from J, leaving 7 bases between them.

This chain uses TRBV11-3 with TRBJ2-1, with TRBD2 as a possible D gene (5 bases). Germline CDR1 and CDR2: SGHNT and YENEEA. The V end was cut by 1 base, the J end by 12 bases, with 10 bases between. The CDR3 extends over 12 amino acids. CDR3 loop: CASSLGARVQFF. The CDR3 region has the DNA TGTGCCAGCAGCTTAGGCGCGCGGGTGCAGTTCTTC.